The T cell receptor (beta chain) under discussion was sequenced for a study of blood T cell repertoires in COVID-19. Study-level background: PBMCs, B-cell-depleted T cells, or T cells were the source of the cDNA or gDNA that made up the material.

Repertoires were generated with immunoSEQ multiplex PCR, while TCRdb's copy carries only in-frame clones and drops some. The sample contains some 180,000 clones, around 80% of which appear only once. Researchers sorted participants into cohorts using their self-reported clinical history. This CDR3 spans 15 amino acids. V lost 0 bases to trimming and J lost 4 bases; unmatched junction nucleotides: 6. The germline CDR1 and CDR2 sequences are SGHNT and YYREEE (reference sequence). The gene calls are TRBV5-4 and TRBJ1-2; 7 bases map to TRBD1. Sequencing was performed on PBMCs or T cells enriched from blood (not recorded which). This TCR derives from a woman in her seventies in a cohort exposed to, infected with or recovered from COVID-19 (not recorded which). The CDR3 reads CASSLVGGGSYGYTF. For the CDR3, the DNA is TGTGCCAGCAGCTTGGTAGGGGGCGGTAGCTATGGCTACACCTTC.